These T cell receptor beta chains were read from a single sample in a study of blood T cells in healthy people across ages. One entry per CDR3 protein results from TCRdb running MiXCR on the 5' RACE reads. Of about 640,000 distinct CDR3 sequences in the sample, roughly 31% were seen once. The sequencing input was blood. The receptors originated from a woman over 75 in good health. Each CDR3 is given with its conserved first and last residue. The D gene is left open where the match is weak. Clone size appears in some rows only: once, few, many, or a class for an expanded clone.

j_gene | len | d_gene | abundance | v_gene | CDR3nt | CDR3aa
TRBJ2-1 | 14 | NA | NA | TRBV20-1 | TGCAGTGCTAGAGAAGTTCTCCTAAGTGATGAGCAGTTCTTC | CSAREVLLSDEQFF
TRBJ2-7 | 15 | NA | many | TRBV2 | TGTGCCAGCAGGATTGCATGGCAGTCTGGACACGAGCAGTACTTC | CASRIAWQSGHEQYF
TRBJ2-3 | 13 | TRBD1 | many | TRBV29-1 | TGCAGCGTGGAGACAGGGGGCACAGATACGCAGTATTTT | CSVETGGTDTQYF
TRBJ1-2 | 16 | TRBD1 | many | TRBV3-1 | TGTGCCAGCAGCCAAGCAGCAGGGGGCGGAAGCTATGGCTACACCTTC | CASSQAAGGGSYGYTF
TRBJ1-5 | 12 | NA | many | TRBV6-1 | TGTGCCAGCAGGGAAAGCAATCAGCCCCAGCATTTT | CASRESNQPQHF
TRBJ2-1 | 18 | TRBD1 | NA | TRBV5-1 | TGCGCCAGCACCCGACAGGGGGCGATCGGTCGGGTTTCGAATGAGCAGTTCTTC | CASTRQGAIGRVSNEQFF
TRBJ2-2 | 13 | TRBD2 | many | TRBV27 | TGTGCCAGCAGTTCGCTTAGCGGGGGGGAGCTGTTTTTT | CASSSLSGGELFF
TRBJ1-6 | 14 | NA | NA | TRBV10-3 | TGTGCCATAACAGGACAGAGCGTAGATTCACCCCTCCACTTT | CAITGQSVDSPLHF
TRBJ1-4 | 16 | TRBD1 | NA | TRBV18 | TGTGCCAGCTCACCACGAATGGGACAGGGTATGGAAAAACTGTTTTTT | CASSPRMGQGMEKLFF
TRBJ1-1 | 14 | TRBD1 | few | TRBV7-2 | TGTGCCAGCATATGGGGGACAGGGAACACTGAAGCTTTCTTT | CASIWGTGNTEAFF